Listed here are 13 T cell receptor beta chains from one sample, sequenced in a study of Graves' ophthalmopathy and Graves' hyperthyroidism. The sequenced template was RNA, covering the TCR beta CDR3 region. Second-round multiplex PCR came after a first-round RT-PCR that employed HTBI primers. TCRdb reprocessed the multiplex PCR reads via MiXCR and lists one record per CDR3 protein. The sample lists approximately 210,000 distinct CDR3 sequences, approximately 29% occurring once. Sequencing was done on a sample of peripheral blood. The receptors originated from a man over 45 with Graves' ophthalmopathy.

This clonotype was seen ten or more times. This chain connects TRBV19 to TRBJ2-5; D is possibly TRBD2 (7 bases). V was clipped by 5 bases and J by 0 bases, with 22 bases between them. This CDR3 region has 18 residues. Looked up from germline, CDR1 is LNHDA and CDR2 is SQIVND (reference sequence). The CDR3 nucleotides read TGTGCCAGTAGTCCCCTTTTAGGGGGGGCGCGAGACCAAGAGACCCAGTACTTC. Translating it yields CASSPLLGGARDQETQYF.

This clonotype was detected ten times or more. The CDR3 DNA is TGTGCCAGCAGTCCAACAGGACAGGGGGCCAAAAACATTCAGTACTTC. It is translated as CASSPTGQGAKNIQYF. The chain employs TRBV28 and TRBJ2-4; 9 nucleotides line up with TRBD1. Per germline, CDR1 MDHEN and CDR2 SYDVKM. The CDR3 runs 16 residues. The V segment lost 5 bases and the J segment 1 base; nucleotides outside the gene matches: 6.

At least ten counts were recorded for this clonotype. V is TRBV20-1 and J is TRBJ2-5; 11 bases agree with TRBD2. J was trimmed by 3 bases and V by 0 bases; bases with no gene match: 9. Germline V lookup: CDR1 DFQATT, CDR2 SNEGSKA (reference sequence). The CDR3 contains 17 residues. CDR3 nucleotide sequence: TGCAGTGCTAGAGATCTAGTTAGCGGGAGGGTTAAAGAGACCCAGTACTTC. Translated: CSARDLVSGRVKETQYF.

This clonotype has at least ten counts. The chain recombines TRBV7-2 with TRBJ2-7; no reliable D call. This CDR3 spans 13 amino acids. Trimming took off 5 bases at V and 5 bases at J, with 13 bases between the two ends. The germline CDR1 and CDR2 sequences are SGHTA and FQGNSA. CDR3 in DNA: TGTGCCAGCAGCCCGGTTGGGTTCCACGAGCAGTACTTC. Protein sequence: CASSPVGFHEQYF.

At least ten counts were recorded for this clonotype. V usage is TRBV28 and J usage is TRBJ2-6; TRBD2 is a possible D gene (6 bases). The germline V gene has CDR1 MDHEN and CDR2 SYDVKM. The CDR3 covers 15 residues. Trimming removed 6 bases from V and 0 bases from J, with 9 bases in between. In DNA form, the CDR3 reads TGTGCCAGCAGGGGCGGGAACTCTGGGGCCAACGTCCTGACTTTC. It codes for CASRGGNSGANVLTF.

This clonotype was detected a few times. V is TRBV6-1 and J is TRBJ1-2; no reliable D call. V was clipped by 6 bases and J by 8 bases, with 19 bases between them. CDR1 is MNHNS, CDR2 SASEGT, per germline. CDR3 length equals 14 residues. CDR3 in amino acids: CASRLLGVALGYTF. Here the CDR3 DNA reads TGTGCCAGCAGACTACTGGGAGTTGCGCTGGGCTACACCTTC.

This clonotype was counted at least ten times. The chain is built from TRBV28 and TRBJ1-6, with D uncertain. The CDR3 runs 12 residues. The germline gives CDR1 MDHEN, CDR2 SYDVKM. V lost 9 bases to trimming and J lost 5 bases, with 8 bases between them. The CDR3: CASWSHNSPLHF. For the CDR3, the DNA is TGTGCCAGTTGGAGCCATAATTCACCCCTCCACTTT.

This clonotype came up many times. V gene TRBV19 combines with J gene TRBJ2-7; 7 bases line up with TRBD2. Trimming removed 7 bases from V and 4 bases from J; junction bases left unmatched: 10. Looked up from germline, CDR1 is LNHDA and CDR2 is SQIVND (reference sequence). The CDR3 contains 14 residues. Here the CDR3 reads CASTASGGEYEQYF. The CDR3, as DNA: TGTGCCAGTACCGCTAGCGGAGGGGAGTACGAGCAGTACTTC. Full variable domain (remainder filled in from reference TRBV19 and TRBJ2-7): DGGITQSPKYLFRKEGQNVTLSCEQNLNHDAMYWYRQDPGQGLRLIYYSQIVNDFQKGDIAEGYSVSREKKESFPLTVTSAQKNPTAFYLCASTASGGEYEQYFGPGTRLTVT.

This clonotype has a single count. The CDR3: CASIGQQIETQYF. In nucleotides, the CDR3 is TGTGCCAGCATCGGACAGCAGATTGAGACCCAGTACTTC. The chain recombines TRBV11-2 with TRBJ2-5, with D maybe TRBD1 (6 bases). Trimming removed 7 bases from V and 5 bases from J, with 14 bases in between. In germline, CDR1 is SGHAT, CDR2 FQNNGV. This CDR3 has 13 amino acids.

The gene calls are TRBV6-2 or TRBV6-3 and TRBJ2-7; 7 bases match TRBD1. Germline V gene data show CDR1 as MNHEY and CDR2 as SVGEGT. CDR3 length: 15 amino acids. Trimming removed 5 bases from V and 0 bases from J; junction bases left unmatched: 7. The CDR3: CASSPFRDSSYEQYF. In DNA form, the CDR3 reads TGTGCCAGCAGTCCTTTTCGGGACAGCTCCTACGAGCAGTACTTC.

This clonotype showed up many times. The rearrangement uses TRBV6-2 or TRBV6-3 and TRBJ2-7, with 7 bases identical to TRBD2. J lost 2 bases, V lost 2 bases, and 18 bases had no gene match. The CDR3 loop spans 19 amino acids. From germline, CDR1 is MNHEY and CDR2 SVGEGT. CDR3 sequence reads: CASSYLQPRRASGTYEQYF. In nucleotides, the CDR3 is TGTGCCAGCAGTTACCTCCAGCCCCGGCGGGCTAGCGGTACCTACGAGCAGTACTTC.

This rearrangement joins TRBV20-1 to TRBJ1-6, with D perhaps TRBD1 (5 bases). Germline CDR1 DFQATT, CDR2 SNEGSKA (reference sequence). The V and J ends lost 5 bases and 10 bases respectively, with 21 bases between them. This CDR3 region has 15 residues. The CDR3 reads CSAPFWGGTRSPLHF. The CDR3 DNA sequence: TGCAGTGCTCCCTTTTGGGGGGGAACGCGGTCACCCCTCCACTTT.

There are many counts of this clonotype. The chain couples TRBV24-1 to TRBJ2-2; D is uncertain. From germline, CDR1 is KGHDR and CDR2 SFDVKD. This CDR3 is 13 amino acids long. Trimming pared 6 bases from V and 7 bases from J, leaving 11 bases between. CDR3 bases: TGTGCCACCAGTAACCCGTACGGCGGGGAGCTGTTTTTT. Translated: CATSNPYGGELFF.